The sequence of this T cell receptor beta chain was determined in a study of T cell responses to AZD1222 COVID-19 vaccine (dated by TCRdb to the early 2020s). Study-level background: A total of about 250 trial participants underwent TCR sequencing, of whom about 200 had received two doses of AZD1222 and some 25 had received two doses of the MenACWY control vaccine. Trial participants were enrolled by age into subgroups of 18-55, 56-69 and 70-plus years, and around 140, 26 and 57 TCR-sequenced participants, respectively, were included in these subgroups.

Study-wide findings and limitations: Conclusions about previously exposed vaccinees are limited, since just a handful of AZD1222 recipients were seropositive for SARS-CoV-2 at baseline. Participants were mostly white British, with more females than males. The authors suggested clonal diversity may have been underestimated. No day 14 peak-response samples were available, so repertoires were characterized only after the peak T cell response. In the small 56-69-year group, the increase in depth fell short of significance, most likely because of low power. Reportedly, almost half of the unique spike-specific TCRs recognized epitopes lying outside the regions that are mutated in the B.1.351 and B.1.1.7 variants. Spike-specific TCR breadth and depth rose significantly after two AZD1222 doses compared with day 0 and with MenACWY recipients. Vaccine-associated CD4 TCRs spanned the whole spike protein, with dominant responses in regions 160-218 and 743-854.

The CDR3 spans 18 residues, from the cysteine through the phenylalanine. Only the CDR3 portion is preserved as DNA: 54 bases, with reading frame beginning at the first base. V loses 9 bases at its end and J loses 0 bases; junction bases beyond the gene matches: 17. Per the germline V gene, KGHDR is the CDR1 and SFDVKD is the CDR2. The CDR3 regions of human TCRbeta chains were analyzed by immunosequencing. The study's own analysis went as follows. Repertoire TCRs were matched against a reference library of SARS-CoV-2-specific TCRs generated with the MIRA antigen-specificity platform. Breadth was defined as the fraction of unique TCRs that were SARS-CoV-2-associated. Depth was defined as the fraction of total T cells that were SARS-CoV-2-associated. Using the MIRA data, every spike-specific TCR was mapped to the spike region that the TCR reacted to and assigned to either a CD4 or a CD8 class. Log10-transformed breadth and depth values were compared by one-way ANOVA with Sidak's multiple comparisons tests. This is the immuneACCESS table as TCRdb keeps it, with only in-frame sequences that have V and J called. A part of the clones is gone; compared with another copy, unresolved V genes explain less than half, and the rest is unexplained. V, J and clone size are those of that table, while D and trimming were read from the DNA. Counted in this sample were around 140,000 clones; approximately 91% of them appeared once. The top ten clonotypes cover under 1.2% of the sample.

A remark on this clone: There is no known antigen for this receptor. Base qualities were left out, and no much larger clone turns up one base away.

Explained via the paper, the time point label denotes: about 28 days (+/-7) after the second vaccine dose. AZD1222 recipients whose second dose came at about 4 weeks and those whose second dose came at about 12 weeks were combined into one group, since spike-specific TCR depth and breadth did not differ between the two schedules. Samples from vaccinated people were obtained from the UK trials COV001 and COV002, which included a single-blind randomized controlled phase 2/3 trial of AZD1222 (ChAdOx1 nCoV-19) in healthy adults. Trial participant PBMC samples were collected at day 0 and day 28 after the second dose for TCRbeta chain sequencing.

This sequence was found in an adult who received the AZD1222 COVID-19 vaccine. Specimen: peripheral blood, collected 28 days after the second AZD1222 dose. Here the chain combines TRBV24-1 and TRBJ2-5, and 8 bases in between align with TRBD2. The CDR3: CATGGLAGTSAYQETQYF. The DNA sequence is TGTGCCACCGGGGGGCTAGCGGGCACGTCTGCTTACCAAGAGACCCAGTACTTC.